The rows below give T cell receptor beta chains drawn from one sample of a study of beta chain features in type 1 diabetes. Assay used: immunoSEQ multiplex PCR; TCRdb lists only in-frame clones, some missing. The repertoire has hundreds of thousands of clones, more than 13% of them found once; the top ten carry 0.04%. Sequenced material: naive CD4+ T cells from blood. Receptor source: a man between 18 and 35 years old with type 1 diabetes. The CDR3 runs from the conserved cysteine through the conserved F or W. D genes are given only for firm matches. The size of a clone is reported for some rows only, either as once, few or many, or as a class for expanded clones.

D gene,J gene,clone size,V gene,CDR3 protein,CDR3 DNA
NA,TRBJ2-1,few,TRBV9,CASSEGPLGDEQFF,TGTGCCAGCAGCGAGGGCCCCCTGGGGGATGAGCAGTTCTTC
TRBD2,TRBJ2-3,few,TRBV9,CASSARGGEDTQYF,TGTGCCAGCAGCGCGAGGGGAGGGGAAGATACGCAGTATTTT
TRBD2,TRBJ2-7,NA,TRBV30,CAWEPGLAESYEQYF,TGTGCCTGGGAACCGGGACTAGCGGAATCATACGAGCAGTACTTC
NA,TRBJ1-2,NA,TRBV10-3,CAISESRAEGYGYTF,TGTGCCATCAGTGAGTCGAGGGCTGAGGGCTATGGCTACACCTTC
NA,TRBJ1-2,NA,TRBV9,CASSVDRAGYGYTF,TGTGCCAGCAGCGTAGACAGGGCAGGCTATGGCTACACCTTC
TRBD2,TRBJ2-7,few,TRBV7-9,CASSAGGPAYEQYF,TGTGCCAGCAGTGCGGGAGGGCCGGCCTACGAGCAGTACTTC
TRBD1,TRBJ1-1,NA,TRBV6-5,CASSLRTGWPEAFF,TGTGCCAGCAGTTTACGGACAGGGTGGCCTGAAGCTTTCTTT
NA,TRBJ1-2,few,TRBV29-1,CSVASWDLNYGYTF,TGCAGCGTCGCGTCATGGGACCTTAACTATGGCTACACCTTC
TRBD2,TRBJ2-1,NA,TRBV6-1,CASSRTSGTYNEQFF,TGTGCCAGCAGCCGGACTAGCGGGACCTACAATGAGCAGTTCTTC
NA,TRBJ2-7,NA,TRBV29-1,CSVLVATYEQYF,TGCAGCGTTCTCGTGGCAACCTACGAGCAGTACTTC
NA,TRBJ1-2,NA,TRBV7-9,CASSLAQGLYGYTF,TGTGCCAGCAGCTTAGCACAGGGTCTCTATGGCTACACCTTC
NA,TRBJ2-2,few,TRBV5-1,CASSPDRAGELFF,TGCGCCAGCAGCCCGGACAGAGCCGGGGAGCTGTTTTTT
TRBD1,TRBJ1-2,few,TRBV2,CASSEGDRDGRSGYTF,TGTGCCAGCAGTGAAGGAGACAGGGATGGGCGTAGTGGCTACACCTTC
NA,TRBJ1-1,few,TRBV18,CASSFSAEHEAFF,TGTGCCAGCTCCTTCTCGGCGGAACATGAAGCTTTCTTT
NA,TRBJ2-3,few,TRBV4-2,CASSQEGNAPGTDTQYF,TGTGCCAGCAGCCAAGAGGGAAACGCGCCTGGCACAGATACGCAGTATTTT
NA,TRBJ2-5,NA,TRBV21-1,CASSKLRAQETQYF,TGTGCCAGCAGCAAACTCCGGGCCCAAGAGACCCAGTACTTC
NA,TRBJ1-5,few,TRBV7-9,CASSPPGSQPQHF,TGTGCCAGCAGCCCCCCCGGTTCTCAGCCCCAGCATTTT
NA,TRBJ2-7,NA,TRBV19,CASSIRDNRQYF,TGTGCCAGTAGTATTAGGGACAACCGGCAGTACTTC
NA,TRBJ2-5,NA,TRBV4-3,CASSQVWKETQYF,TGCGCCAGCAGCCAAGTGTGGAAAGAGACCCAGTACTTC
NA,TRBJ2-7,few,TRBV9,CASSPTTFGEQYF,TGTGCCAGCAGTCCGACCACATTTGGCGAGCAGTACTTC
NA,TRBJ2-7,NA,TRBV27,CASSFIGYEQYF,TGTGCCAGCAGTTTTATTGGCTACGAGCAGTACTTC
TRBD2,TRBJ2-1,NA,TRBV5-1,CASSLVSGSYNEQFF,TGCGCCAGCAGCTTGGTTAGCGGGTCGTACAATGAGCAGTTCTTC
NA,TRBJ1-5,few,TRBV29-1,CSVREGSDQPQHF,TGCAGCGTTCGGGAGGGTTCCGATCAGCCCCAGCATTTT
TRBD1,TRBJ2-7,few,TRBV5-4,CASRNRDSWGEQYF,TGTGCCAGTCGGAACCGGGACAGCTGGGGGGAGCAGTACTTC
TRBD2,TRBJ2-3,NA,TRBV29-1,CSVEGQGLAGISTDTQYF,TGCAGCGTTGAAGGCCAGGGACTAGCGGGGATAAGCACAGATACGCAGTATTTT
NA,TRBJ1-6,few,TRBV7-9,CASSLAFKGGYNSPLHF,TGTGCCAGCAGCTTAGCGTTTAAAGGGGGTTATAATTCACCCCTCCACTTT
TRBD1,TRBJ1-2,NA,TRBV18,CASSPDRAATSDGYTF,TGTGCCAGCTCACCAGACAGGGCGGCTACTAGTGATGGCTACACCTTC
NA,TRBJ2-7,NA,TRBV4-2,CASSQAPASSYEQYF,TGTGCCAGCAGCCAAGCCCCCGCGAGCTCCTACGAGCAGTACTTC
NA,TRBJ2-6,few,TRBV28,CASRQSSGANVLTF,TGTGCCAGCAGACAGAGCTCTGGGGCCAACGTCCTGACTTTC
TRBD1,TRBJ2-7,few,TRBV7-9,CASSWTGYYEQYF,TGTGCCAGCAGCTGGACAGGTTATTACGAGCAGTACTTC
NA,TRBJ2-7,few,TRBV10-3,CAISESPGPISYEQYF,TGTGCCATCAGTGAGTCTCCGGGACCCATCTCCTACGAGCAGTACTTC
NA,TRBJ2-1,few,TRBV5-1,CASSLFGSPNEQFF,TGCGCCAGCAGCTTGTTCGGTTCCCCCAATGAGCAGTTCTTC
NA,TRBJ2-7,NA,TRBV9,CASSVETGSVEQYF,TGTGCCAGCAGCGTAGAAACAGGGTCGGTCGAGCAGTACTTC
NA,TRBJ2-3,few,TRBV7-3,CASSLGERTSTDTQYF,TGTGCCAGCAGCTTAGGCGAGCGGACTAGCACAGATACGCAGTATTTT
NA,TRBJ2-1,NA,TRBV10-3,CAIRSTVSLQEQFF,TGTGCCATCAGATCGACAGTTTCCCTTCAGGAGCAGTTCTTC
NA,TRBJ1-6,few,TRBV18,CASSPGGYGSPLHF,TGTGCCAGCTCACCCGGAGGGTACGGTTCACCCCTCCACTTT
TRBD2,TRBJ2-1,few,TRBV5-1,CASSMTSGSSYNEQFF,TGCGCCAGCAGTATGACTAGCGGGTCCTCCTACAATGAGCAGTTCTTC
NA,TRBJ1-4,NA,TRBV5-6,CASSSRQTNEKLFF,TGTGCCAGCAGCTCCAGACAGACTAATGAAAAACTGTTTTTT
NA,TRBJ2-1,NA,TRBV6-5,CASLSLSYNEQFF,TGTGCCAGCCTCAGCCTCTCCTACAATGAGCAGTTCTTC
NA,TRBJ2-5,once,TRBV30,CACSTDFQETQYF,TGTGCCTGCTCTACAGACTTCCAAGAGACCCAGTACTTC
TRBD1,TRBJ2-7,few,TRBV25-1,CASSDLIRTGGYEQYF,TGTGCCAGCAGTGACCTCATCAGGACAGGGGGATACGAGCAGTACTTC
NA,TRBJ1-4,few,TRBV30,CAWSVRLSEKLFF,TGTGCCTGGAGTGTACGCCTAAGTGAAAAACTGTTTTTT
NA,TRBJ1-1,NA,TRBV30,CAWIPVDVRTEAFF,TGTGCCTGGATCCCAGTCGATGTAAGGACTGAAGCTTTCTTT
TRBD1,TRBJ2-2,NA,TRBV19,CAANRDRGTGELFF,TGTGCCGCCAACCGGGACAGGGGAACCGGGGAGCTGTTTTTT
NA,TRBJ1-1,NA,TRBV30,CAWSQTSYTEAFF,TGTGCCTGGAGCCAAACATCCTACACTGAAGCTTTCTTT